This T cell receptor (beta chain) was sequenced in a study of blood T cell repertoires in COVID-19. Study details: Acute-phase and convalescent COVID-19 samples originated in the United States, Italy and Spain. Nucleic acid was either cDNA or gDNA, and it came from T cells, B-cell-depleted T cells, or PBMCs.

Original processing notes: The assay estimated nucleated cells by amplifying reference gene primers. Produced via immunoSEQ multiplex PCR; TCRdb's table is partial and in-frame only. V and J calls and clone size are as listed in that table; D and trimming were resolved from the DNA. The table has about 400,000 clones, more than 70% seen once. Germline V CDR1 and CDR2: MDHEN, SYDVKM. CDR3 length: 15 residues. Trimming cost V 2 bases and J 4 bases, with 14 bases left between them. This clone was observed once. The origin of this receptor is a man aged 40-55 years with acute or convalescent COVID-19. Material: peripheral blood. The genes are TRBV28 and TRBJ1-1; no clear D. CDR3 loop: CASSLGDPEGTEAFF. The CDR3, as DNA: TGTGCCAGCAGTTTAGGAGACCCGGAGGGCACTGAAGCTTTCTTT.